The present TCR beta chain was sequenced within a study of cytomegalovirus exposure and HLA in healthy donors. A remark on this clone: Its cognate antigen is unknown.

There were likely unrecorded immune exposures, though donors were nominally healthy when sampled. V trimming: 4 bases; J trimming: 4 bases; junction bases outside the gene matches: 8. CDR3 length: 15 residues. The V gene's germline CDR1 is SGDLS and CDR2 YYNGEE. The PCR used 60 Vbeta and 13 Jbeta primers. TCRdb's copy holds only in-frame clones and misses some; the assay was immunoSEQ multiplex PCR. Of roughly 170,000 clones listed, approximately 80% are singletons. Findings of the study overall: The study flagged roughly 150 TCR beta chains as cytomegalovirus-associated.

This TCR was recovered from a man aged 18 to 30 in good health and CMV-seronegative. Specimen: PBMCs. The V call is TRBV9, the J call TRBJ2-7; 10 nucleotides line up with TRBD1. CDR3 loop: CASSPRDRGLYEQYF. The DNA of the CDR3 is TGTGCCAGCAGCCCCCGGGACAGGGGACTTTACGAGCAGTACTTC.